What follows are 32 T cell receptor beta chains derived from one specimen sequenced in a study of blood T cell repertoires in COVID-19. Sequencing used immunoSEQ multiplex PCR; TCRdb keeps in-frame clones, though not all of them. Counted here are around 310,000 clones, around 91% occurring once; the ten biggest clones make up 1%. Input material: peripheral blood. The receptors were sampled from a woman aged 40 to 50 with COVID-19, enrolled during active disease.

This clone was detected once. The chain links TRBV10-3 to TRBJ1-2, with no clear D. The V gene's germline CDR1 is ENHRY and CDR2 SYGVKD. CDR3 length: 13 residues. V was clipped by 8 bases and J by 8 bases, with 18 bases between them. CDR3 sequence (DNA): TGTGCCATCGCTCCCCTTAACGCTATGGGCTACACCTTC. Translation gives CAIAPLNAMGYTF.

The chain joins TRBV5-1 to TRBJ2-7; D is perhaps TRBD1 (6 bases). CDR1 and CDR2 from the germline V gene are SGHRS and YFSETQ. CDR3 size: 18 residues. V was trimmed by 0 bases and J by 7 bases, leaving 26 bases between them. CDR3 residues: CASSLANGFSQGSREQYF. As DNA, the CDR3 is TGCGCCAGCAGCTTGGCCAACGGTTTCTCCCAGGGGAGCAGGGAGCAGTACTTC.

The chain recombines TRBV19 with TRBJ2-3; 7 positions agree with TRBD2. The junction had 13 bases not matched to a gene; V was cut back by 6 bases and J by 1 base. This CDR3 contains 17 residues. The germline CDR1 and CDR2 sequences are LNHDA and SQIVND (reference sequence). The CDR3 protein is CASRGPGQGGGTDTQYF. CDR3 coding DNA: TGTGCCAGTAGGGGTCCAGGCCAGGGAGGGGGCACAGATACGCAGTATTTT. The full variable domain, in which reference TRBV19 and TRBJ2-3 provide the parts outside the CDR3, is DGGITQSPKYLFRKEGQNVTLSCEQNLNHDAMYWYRQDPGQGLRLIYYSQIVNDFQKGDIAEGYSVSREKKESFPLTVTSAQKNPTAFYLCASRGPGQGGGTDTQYFGPGTRLTVL.

The V call is TRBV18, the J call TRBJ1-2, with 8 positions matching TRBD1. This CDR3 spans 16 amino acids. Germline V gives CDR1 KGHSH, CDR2 LQKENI. The trim removed 3 bases at V and 6 bases at J, leaving 12 bases unmatched. The DNA of the CDR3 is TGTGCCAGCTCACCGGTGTCAGGGGGCGCCGCGAATGGCTACACCTTC. Amino acids: CASSPVSGGAANGYTF.

The DNA for the CDR3 is TGTGCCAGTAGTTGGCGGATAAATGAAAAACTGTTTTTT. Amino acid sequence: CASSWRINEKLFF. V and J are TRBV19 and TRBJ1-4; D remains ambiguous. This CDR3 is 13 amino acids long. Trimming cost V 5 bases and J 5 bases, with 9 bases left between them. Germline CDR1 reads LNHDA; CDR2 reads SQIVND (reference sequence).

This clone was observed a handful of times. This chain links TRBV18 with TRBJ2-7; D possibly corresponds to TRBD1 (6 bases). V lost 5 bases and J lost 0, with 14 bases in between. CDR3 length equals 15 residues. Germline CDR1 and CDR2: KGHSH and LQKENI. CDR3 DNA: TGTGCCAGCTCAAAGGAAACAGGGAGCTCCTACGAGCAGTACTTC. The encoded protein is CASSKETGSSYEQYF.

The V and J genes are TRBV6-2 or TRBV6-3 and TRBJ2-7; TRBD2 aligns across 10 bases. Trimming took 2 bases from V and 3 from J; bases not matched to a gene: 1. The CDR3 spans 14 residues. The germline CDR1 and CDR2 sequences are MNHEY and SVGEGT. The CDR3 DNA reads as TGTGCCAGCAGTTACGGGACTAGCGACTACGAGCAGTACTTC. This sequence encodes CASSYGTSDYEQYF.

V and J are TRBV12-5 and TRBJ2-7, with 7 bases aligning to TRBD1. This CDR3 is 14 amino acids long. V trimming: 7 bases; J trimming: 0 bases; junction bases outside the gene matches: 6. Germline values: CDR1 LGHNT, CDR2 FRNRAP. The CDR3 coding sequence is TGTGCTAGTGCGTACCGGGACAGCTCCTACGAGCAGTACTTC. This gives the protein CASAYRDSSYEQYF.

The CDR3 nucleotides are TGTGCCAGCAGCTTAGATCTTGGTGAGGGAGAGACCCAGTACTTC. Translated: CASSLDLGEGETQYF. The rearrangement joins TRBV11-2 to TRBJ2-5, with D tentatively TRBD2 (5 bases). The germline V gene encodes CDR1 SGHAT and CDR2 FQNNGV. The CDR3 has 15 amino acids. V was pared by 0 bases and J by 4 bases, with 12 bases between.

The rearrangement links TRBV5-1 to TRBJ2-3, with D possibly matching TRBD2 (5 bases). CDR3 size: 16 residues. V was pared by 3 bases and J by 5 bases, with 19 bases between. Germline V lookup: CDR1 SGHRS, CDR2 YFSETQ. This CDR3 reads CASSSSLRTRKDTQYF. The CDR3 DNA sequence: TGCGCCAGCAGCTCTAGCCTCCGGACGAGAAAAGATACGCAGTATTTT.

The chain joins TRBV5-1 to TRBJ2-5, with 16 bases matching TRBD2. Germline V gene lookup returns CDR1 SGHRS and CDR2 YFSETQ. J was trimmed by 2 bases and V by 2 bases; bases with no gene match: 3. The CDR3 is 17 amino acids. The CDR3 loop is CASSFGTSGRVQETQYF. The CDR3 DNA follows: TGCGCCAGCAGCTTTGGGACTAGCGGGAGGGTTCAAGAGACCCAGTACTTC. The whole variable domain, remainder taken from reference TRBV5-1 and TRBJ2-5, is KAGVTQTPRYLIKTRGQQVTLSCSPISGHRSVSWYQQTPGQGLQFLFEYFSETQRNKGNFPGRFSGRQFSNSRSEMNVSTLELGDSALYLCASSFGTSGRVQETQYFGPGTRLLVL.

V and J are TRBV4-2 and TRBJ2-1, with D hard to call. Looked up from germline, CDR1 is LGHNA and CDR2 is YNFKEQ. The ends were cut back, 0 bases at V and 10 bases at J, with 19 bases in the middle. The CDR3 totals 16 residues. This CDR3 reads CASSQDSLDTPKEQFF. For the CDR3, the DNA is TGTGCCAGCAGCCAAGATTCCCTCGACACCCCGAAGGAGCAGTTCTTC.

This sequence joins TRBV18 and TRBJ1-4; 7 positions agree with TRBD1. The germline V gene has CDR1 KGHSH and CDR2 LQKENI. Trimming cost V 5 bases and J 2 bases; bases outside gene matches: 8. The CDR3 contains 16 residues. The CDR3 DNA follows: TGTGCCAGCTCATCCGGACAGGTTCGGACTAATGAAAAACTGTTTTTT. As protein: CASSSGQVRTNEKLFF.

V is TRBV10-1 and J is TRBJ1-3; perhaps TRBD1 as D (6 bases). CDR1 and CDR2 from the germline V gene are WNHNN and SYGVQD (reference sequence). V was pared by 9 bases and J by 0 bases, with 12 bases between. This CDR3 comprises 14 residues. CDR3 region: CARIPDSSGNTIYF. CDR3 coding DNA: TGCGCCAGGATACCGGACAGCTCTGGAAACACCATATATTTT.

This chain joins TRBV6-6 and TRBJ1-5; 8 bases align to TRBD1. The J segment lost 4 bases and the V segment lost 7 bases, leaving 9 bases of the junction unmatched. The CDR3 length is 15 residues. Germline V gene sequence: CDR1 MNHNY, CDR2 SVGAGI (reference sequence). CDR3 DNA: TGTGCCAGCACCACTAGGACAGGGTCAAATCAGCCCCAGCATTTT. Protein product: CASTTRTGSNQPQHF.

J is TRBJ2-7 and V is TRBV11-3; no reliable D call. CDR3 length equals 13 residues. Germline values: CDR1 SGHNT, CDR2 YENEEA. The germline V and J ends were trimmed by 4 bases and 3 bases, with 10 bases remaining between them. The CDR3: CASSSRDNYEQYF. The CDR3 bases are TGTGCCAGCAGCTCAAGAGACAACTACGAGCAGTACTTC.

The chain has TRBV29-1 and TRBJ1-2; TRBD1 might be the D (6 bases). The CDR3 sequence is 11 residues long. The germline V gene encodes CDR1 SQVTM and CDR2 ANQGSEA. Trimming pared 2 bases from V and 8 bases from J, leaving 9 bases between. This chain's CDR3 is CSVETGGGYTF. The CDR3, as DNA: TGCAGCGTTGAAACGGGGGGCGGCTACACCTTC.

The V call is TRBV7-2, the J call TRBJ2-7, with 8 bases that match TRBD2. The V and J ends lost 5 bases and 6 bases, in that order; junction bases with no gene match: 12. CDR3 length: 15 amino acids. In germline, CDR1 is SGHTA, CDR2 FQGNSA. The CDR3 spells CASSLDGTSVSEQYF. The CDR3 bases are TGTGCCAGCAGCCTCGACGGGACTAGTGTTAGCGAGCAGTACTTC.

This chain uses TRBV5-4 with TRBJ1-1, with a tentative D call TRBD1 (5 bases). V shed 2 bases and J shed 2 bases, with 7 bases lying between them. Germline V lookup: CDR1 SGHNT, CDR2 YYREEE (reference sequence). This CDR3 is built from 13 residues. The CDR3 DNA sequence: TGTGCCAGCAGCTTACAGGCTAACACTGAAGCTTTCTTT. It is translated as CASSLQANTEAFF.

The chain uses TRBV28 and TRBJ1-4; D gene ambiguous. This CDR3 has 15 amino acids. The V and J ends lost 8 bases and 0 bases respectively, with 13 bases between them. Per the germline V gene, CDR1 is MDHEN and CDR2 is SYDVKM. The CDR3 coding sequence is TGTGCCAGCGGGCCCCTTGTCTCAACTAATGAAAAACTGTTTTTT. This gives the protein CASGPLVSTNEKLFF.

The V gene is TRBV7-9, the J gene TRBJ1-1, with no clear D. The CDR3 extends over 12 amino acids. The germline CDR1 and CDR2 sequences are SEHNR and FQNEAQ (reference sequence). The ends were cut back, 5 bases at V and 5 bases at J, with 9 bases in the middle. This CDR3 is CASSLGRTEAFF. CDR3 nucleotide sequence: TGTGCCAGCAGCCTCGGGAGGACTGAAGCTTTCTTT.

The V call is TRBV3-1 (or the pseudogene TRBV3-2), the J call TRBJ1-2, with no clear D. In germline, CDR1 is LGHDT, CDR2 YNNKEL (reference sequence). This CDR3 has 16 residues. V lost 4 bases, J lost 4 bases, and 19 bases lay in between. The chain's CDR3 is CASSPHPTGAGYGYTF. The CDR3, as DNA: TGTGCCAGCAGCCCCCACCCGACTGGAGCCGGCTATGGCTACACCTTC.

The rearrangement links TRBV5-1 to TRBJ2-5; TRBD1 matches 8 bases. The CDR3 has 14 amino acids. Germline CDR1 SGHRS, CDR2 YFSETQ. J gave up 3 bases and V 4 bases, and 5 bases lay outside the gene matches. In DNA form, the CDR3 reads TGCGCCAGCAGCCGCCAGGACAGGGAAGAGACCCAGTACTTC. Encoded protein: CASSRQDREETQYF.

The V call is TRBV4-2, the J call TRBJ1-1; tentative D call: TRBD1 (5 bases). Germline V gene sequence: CDR1 LGHNA, CDR2 YNFKEQ. CDR3 length equals 16 residues. V lost 2 bases and J lost 0, with 13 bases in between. The CDR3 nucleotides read TGTGCCAGCAGCCAAAATGCCAGGGCCCTGAACACTGAAGCTTTCTTT. Protein product: CASSQNARALNTEAFF.

V usage is TRBV7-9 and J usage is TRBJ1-2; weak D call: TRBD1 (5 bases). With 8 bases removed from V and 4 bases from J, the gap between germline ends came to 20 bases. The CDR3 totals 15 residues. CDR1 is SEHNR and CDR2 is FQNEAQ in the germline V gene (reference sequence). In DNA, the CDR3 is TGTGCCAGCGCCCCGGACCGGGCAAGGGGCTATGGCTACACCTTC. Its protein product is CASAPDRARGYGYTF.

The gene calls are TRBV27 and TRBJ2-1, with 13 bases that match TRBD2. CDR3 size: 17 residues. From germline, CDR1 is MNHEY and CDR2 SMNVEV (reference sequence). The V segment lost 2 bases and the J segment 5 bases; nucleotides outside the gene matches: 6. The CDR3 sequence: CASSLRATSGRDNEQFF. CDR3 bases: TGTGCCAGCAGTTTAAGAGCAACTAGCGGGAGGGACAATGAGCAGTTCTTC.

CDR3 loop: CASRFTGKDGEYF. The CDR3 nucleotides read TGTGCCAGCAGGTTTACGGGAAAAGATGGGGAGTACTTC. The V call is TRBV28, the J call TRBJ2-7; TRBD2 is a possible D gene (5 bases). Germline V gives CDR1 MDHEN, CDR2 SYDVKM. V shed 6 bases and J shed 11 bases, with 20 bases lying between them. The CDR3 spans 13 residues.

The gene calls are TRBV4-3 and TRBJ1-5; the D gene is possibly TRBD1 (5 bases). This CDR3 has 15 amino acids. Germline V gives CDR1 LGHNA, CDR2 YSLEER. V gave up 8 bases and J gave up 0 bases, with 14 bases separating them. The CDR3 region has the DNA TGCGCCAGCCCGGCGACAGCATATAGCAATCAGCCCCAGCATTTT. It encodes CASPATAYSNQPQHF.

The V and J genes are TRBV19 and TRBJ2-1, with TRBD1 matching over 7 bases. Looked up from germline, CDR1 is LNHDA and CDR2 is SQIVND (reference sequence). The CDR3 has 12 residues. V shed 1 base and J 13 bases; nucleotides not matched to a gene: 4. The CDR3 loop reads CASSIAGTEQFF. The CDR3 nucleotides read TGTGCCAGTAGTATAGCAGGGACAGAACAGTTCTTC.

The chain carries TRBV29-1 and TRBJ1-4, with a weak D call TRBD1 (6 bases). In germline, CDR1 is SQVTM, CDR2 ANQGSEA. The CDR3 runs 12 residues. Trimming shortened V by 4 bases and J by 8 bases, and 11 bases separated the two germline ends. CDR3 region: CSVVAGEEKLFF. The CDR3 bases are TGCAGCGTTGTGGCAGGGGAGGAAAAACTGTTTTTT. The full variable domain, completed using reference TRBV29-1 and TRBJ1-4, is SAVISQKPSRDICQRGTSLTIQCQVDSQVTMMFWYRQQPGQSLTLIATANQGSEATYESGFVIDKFPISRPNLTFSTLTVSNMSPEDSSIYLCSVVAGEEKLFFGSGTQLSVL.

The chain combines TRBV11-2 with TRBJ2-1; 8 bases are shared with TRBD1. CDR3 length equals 16 residues. Looked up from germline, CDR1 is SGHAT and CDR2 is FQNNGV. V trimming: 4 bases; J trimming: 7 bases; junction bases outside the gene matches: 12. The CDR3 DNA reads TGTGCCAGCAGCTCCAGACAGGGGAGAGGTGAGAATGAGCAGTTCTTC. Amino acid sequence: CASSSRQGRGENEQFF.

This chain links TRBV27 with TRBJ2-1, with D possibly being TRBD1 (6 bases). The CDR3 extends over 12 amino acids. Germline V gives CDR1 MNHEY, CDR2 SMNVEV (reference sequence). The germline V and J ends were trimmed by 2 bases and 7 bases, with 6 bases remaining between them. This CDR3 is CASSLTGNEQFF. The CDR3 DNA follows: TGTGCCAGCAGTTTAACAGGGAATGAGCAGTTCTTC.